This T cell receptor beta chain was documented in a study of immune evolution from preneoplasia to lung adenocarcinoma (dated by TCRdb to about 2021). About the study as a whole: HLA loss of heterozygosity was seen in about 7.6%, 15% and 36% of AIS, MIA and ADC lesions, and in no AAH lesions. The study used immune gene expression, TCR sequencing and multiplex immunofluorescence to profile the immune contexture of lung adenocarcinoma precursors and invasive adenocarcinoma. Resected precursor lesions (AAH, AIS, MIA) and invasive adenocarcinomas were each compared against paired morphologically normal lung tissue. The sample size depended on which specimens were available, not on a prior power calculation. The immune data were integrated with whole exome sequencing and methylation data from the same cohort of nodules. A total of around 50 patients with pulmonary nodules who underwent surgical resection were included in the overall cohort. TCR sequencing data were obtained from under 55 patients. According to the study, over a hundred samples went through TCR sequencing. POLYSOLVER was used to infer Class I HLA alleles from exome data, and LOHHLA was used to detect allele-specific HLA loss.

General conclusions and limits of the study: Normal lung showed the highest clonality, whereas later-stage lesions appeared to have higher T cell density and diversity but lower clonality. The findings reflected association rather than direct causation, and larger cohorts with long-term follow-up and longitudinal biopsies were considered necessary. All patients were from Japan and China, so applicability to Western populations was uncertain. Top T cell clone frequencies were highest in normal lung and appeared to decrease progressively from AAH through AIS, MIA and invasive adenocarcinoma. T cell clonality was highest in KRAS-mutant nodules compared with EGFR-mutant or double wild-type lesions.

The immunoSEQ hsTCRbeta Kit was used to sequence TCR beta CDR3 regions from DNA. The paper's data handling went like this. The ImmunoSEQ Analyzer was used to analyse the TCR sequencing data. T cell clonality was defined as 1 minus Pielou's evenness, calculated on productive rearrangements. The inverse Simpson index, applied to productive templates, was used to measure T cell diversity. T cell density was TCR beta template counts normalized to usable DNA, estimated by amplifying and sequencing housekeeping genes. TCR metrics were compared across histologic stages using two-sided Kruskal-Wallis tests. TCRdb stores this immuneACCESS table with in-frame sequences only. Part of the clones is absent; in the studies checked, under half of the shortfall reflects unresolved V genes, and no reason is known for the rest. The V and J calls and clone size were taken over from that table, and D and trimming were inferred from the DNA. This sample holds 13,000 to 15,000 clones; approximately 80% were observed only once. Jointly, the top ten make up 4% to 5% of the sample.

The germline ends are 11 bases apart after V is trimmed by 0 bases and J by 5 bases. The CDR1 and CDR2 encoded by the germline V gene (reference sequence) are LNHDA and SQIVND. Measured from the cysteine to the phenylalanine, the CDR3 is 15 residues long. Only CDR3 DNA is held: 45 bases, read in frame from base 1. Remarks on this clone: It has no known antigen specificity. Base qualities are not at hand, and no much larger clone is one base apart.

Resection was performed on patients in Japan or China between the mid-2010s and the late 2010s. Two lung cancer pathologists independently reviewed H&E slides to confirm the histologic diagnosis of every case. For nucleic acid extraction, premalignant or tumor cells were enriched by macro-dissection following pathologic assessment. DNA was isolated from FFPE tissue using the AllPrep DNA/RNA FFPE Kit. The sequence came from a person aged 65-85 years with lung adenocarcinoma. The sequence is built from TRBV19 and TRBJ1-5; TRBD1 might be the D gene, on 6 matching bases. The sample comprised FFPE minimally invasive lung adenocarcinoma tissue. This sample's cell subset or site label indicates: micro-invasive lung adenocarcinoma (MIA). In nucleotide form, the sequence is TGTGCCAGTAGTATAGATCGGGGGGCAGATCAGCCCCAGCATTTT. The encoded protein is CASSIDRGADQPQHF.